This T cell receptor beta chain was identified in a study of PD-1 blockade in classical Hodgkin lymphoma. Some clones are missing from TCRdb's copy, which holds only in-frame ones; the method was immunoSEQ multiplex PCR. The repertoire holds about 16,000 clones, with around 65% as singletons. J gave up 9 bases and V 10 bases, and 12 bases lay outside the gene matches. Per the germline V gene, CDR1 is LNHDA and CDR2 is SQIVND (reference sequence). The CDR3 is made up of 14 amino acids. Noted time point: cycle 4 day 1 (C4D1), after about 6 weeks of nivolumab. There was relapse after autologous stem cell transplantation in every patient, and there was variation in brentuximab vedotin exposure. Classifying best responses yielded complete response, partial response or progressive disease.

The chain uses TRBV19 and TRBJ2-1; TRBD1 agrees at 10 bases. This specimen consisted of peripheral blood mononuclear cells (PBMCs), obtained before the fourth cycle of nivolumab. The source of this sequence is a human donor with classical Hodgkin lymphoma. The CDR3 DNA follows: TGTGCCATCCTACCGGGACAGGGGATTAGTGAGCAGTTCTTC. It codes for CAILPGQGISEQFF.